This is a list of T cell receptor beta chains from one sample in a study of cytomegalovirus exposure and HLA in healthy donors. Method: immunoSEQ multiplex PCR; TCRdb's copy keeps in-frame clones and lacks some. The sample has a few hundred thousand clones; 86% are singletons. Sequenced input: PBMCs. The receptors stem from a woman between 18 and 30 years old in good health and CMV-seronegative. Both conserved end residues are part of each CDR3. A D gene is named only where the DNA matches it firmly. Where a row states a size, it is once, few, many or the class of an expanded clone; other rows omit it.

V: TRBV19
D: -
J: TRBJ2-7
size: once
DNA: TGTGCCAGTAGTATGCGTAGTGGGGGCCACGAGCAGTACTTC
CDR3: CASSMRSGGHEQYF

V: TRBV7-2
D: -
J: TRBJ2-1
size: once
DNA: TGTGCCAGCAGCTTAGCCAGTTATGATGAGCAGTTCTTC
CDR3: CASSLASYDEQFF

V: TRBV28
D: -
J: TRBJ1-2
size: -
DNA: TGTGCCAGCAGTGGCCCAGGGGCTAACTATGGCTACACCTTC
CDR3: CASSGPGANYGYTF

V: TRBV11-3
D: TRBD2
J: TRBJ2-1
size: -
DNA: TGTGCCAGCAGCGGTAGCGGGAGTGAGCAGTTCTTC
CDR3: CASSGSGSEQFF

V: TRBV6-1
D: TRBD1
J: TRBJ1-2
size: -
DNA: TGTGCCAGCAAACCTGGGACAGGGGGCGGGTATGGCTACACCTTC
CDR3: CASKPGTGGGYGYTF

V: TRBV6-1
D: TRBD2
J: TRBJ2-7
size: -
DNA: TGTGCCAGCAGTGCCCTTGCGGGAGGGCCTTACGAGCAGTACTTC
CDR3: CASSALAGGPYEQYF

V: TRBV7-9
D: -
J: TRBJ2-7
size: -
DNA: TGTGCCAGCGCCGACCCCCGGGGTAGCTACGAGCAGTACTTC
CDR3: CASADPRGSYEQYF

V: TRBV7-9
D: -
J: TRBJ2-7
size: -
DNA: TGTGCCAGCAGCTTTCTTGGCACCTACGAGCAGTACTTC
CDR3: CASSFLGTYEQYF

V: TRBV7-6
D: TRBD2
J: TRBJ2-7
size: -
DNA: TGTGCCAGCAGACACGGACTAGCGGGAGGTTACGAGCAGTACTTC
CDR3: CASRHGLAGGYEQYF

V: TRBV6-5
D: -
J: TRBJ1-1
size: -
DNA: TGTGCCAGCAGTTATTTAGAGAACACTGAAGCTTTCTTT
CDR3: CASSYLENTEAFF

V: TRBV6-5
D: -
J: TRBJ1-5
size: -
DNA: TGTGCCAGCAGTTTCGGTCGGAGCAATCAGCCCCAGCATTTT
CDR3: CASSFGRSNQPQHF

V: TRBV6-1
D: -
J: TRBJ1-2
size: few
DNA: TGTGCCAGCAGTCTCGACAGAGACTATGGCTACACCTTC
CDR3: CASSLDRDYGYTF

V: TRBV5-1
D: TRBD1
J: TRBJ1-3
size: few
DNA: TGCGCCAGCAGCGATGGACAGGCGTCGACCATATATTTT
CDR3: CASSDGQASTIYF

V: TRBV6-5
D: -
J: TRBJ1-5
size: -
DNA: TGTGCCAGCAGTTACTCGGGGCGGAGCAATCAGCCCCAGCATTTT
CDR3: CASSYSGRSNQPQHF

V: TRBV29-1
D: TRBD1
J: TRBJ2-3
size: -
DNA: TGCAGCGTTGAAGGGGGACAGGCATCTAGCACAGATACGCAGTATTTT
CDR3: CSVEGGQASSTDTQYF

V: TRBV6-5
D: -
J: TRBJ1-5
size: -
DNA: TGTGCCAGCAGTTCCTTAGCTAATCAGCCCCAGCATTTT
CDR3: CASSSLANQPQHF

V: TRBV2
D: TRBD1
J: TRBJ1-2
size: -
DNA: TGTGCCAGCAGGACAGGGAGTGGCTACACCTTC
CDR3: CASRTGSGYTF

V: TRBV14
D: -
J: TRBJ1-3
size: once
DNA: TGTGCCAGCAGTTGGGGGCCCTCTGGAAACACCATATATTTT
CDR3: CASSWGPSGNTIYF

V: TRBV27
D: -
J: TRBJ2-1
size: -
DNA: TGTGCCAGCAGTTTCGTGAGGGCCCTGTCCTACAATGAGCAGTTCTTC
CDR3: CASSFVRALSYNEQFF

V: TRBV5-4
D: TRBD2
J: TRBJ2-1
size: -
DNA: TGTGCCAGCAGCTCCTTAGCGGGTGGGTCGGATGAGCAGTTCTTC
CDR3: CASSSLAGGSDEQFF

V: TRBV7-9
D: -
J: TRBJ2-5
size: few
DNA: TGTGCCAGCAGCTACGGAGAGACCCAGTACTTC
CDR3: CASSYGETQYF

V: TRBV27
D: TRBD2
J: TRBJ2-1
size: -
DNA: TGTGCCAGCACGAGCGGGATCTACAATGAGCAGTTCTTC
CDR3: CASTSGIYNEQFF

V: TRBV6-5
D: -
J: TRBJ2-3
size: -
DNA: TGTGCCAGCAGCCTAGGGCGGGGCAAGGGGGATACGCAGTATTTT
CDR3: CASSLGRGKGDTQYF

V: TRBV29-1
D: -
J: TRBJ1-1
size: -
DNA: TGCAGCGTCCACAGCACTGAAGCTTTCTTT
CDR3: CSVHSTEAFF

V: TRBV5-8
D: TRBD2
J: TRBJ2-7
size: -
DNA: TGTGCCAGCAGCTCCAATGAGGGAGGGCCCCACGAGCAGTACTTC
CDR3: CASSSNEGGPHEQYF

V: TRBV7-9
D: TRBD2
J: TRBJ2-1
size: -
DNA: TGTGCCAGCAGCTTTAGCGGGAGCGGCAATGAGCAGTTCTTC
CDR3: CASSFSGSGNEQFF

V: TRBV7-9
D: TRBD2
J: TRBJ2-7
size: -
DNA: TGTGCCAGCAGCTTAGCGCGGGGGGACATCTACGAGCAGTACTTC
CDR3: CASSLARGDIYEQYF

V: TRBV6-1
D: -
J: TRBJ1-5
size: -
DNA: TGTGCCAGCAGTGTAGCCAGGCCCGAAAACATTCAGCCCCAGCATTTT
CDR3: CASSVARPENIQPQHF

V: TRBV11-1
D: TRBD1
J: TRBJ2-7
size: -
DNA: TGTGCCAGCACCTTTTTCGGGACAGGGGTGGACGAGCAGTACTTC
CDR3: CASTFFGTGVDEQYF

V: TRBV27
D: -
J: TRBJ1-4
size: -
DNA: TGTGCCAGCGGGGGCGGGGGTGCGGAAAAACTGTTTTTT
CDR3: CASGGGGAEKLFF

V: TRBV4-1
D: -
J: TRBJ1-1
size: -
DNA: TGCGCCAGCAGCCCGACGACATACACTGAAGCTTTCTTT
CDR3: CASSPTTYTEAFF

V: TRBV10-2
D: TRBD2
J: TRBJ2-7
size: -
DNA: TGCGCCACGTGGGTGGCGGGAGGTCGCAACGAGCAGTACTTC
CDR3: CATWVAGGRNEQYF

V: TRBV4-1
D: -
J: TRBJ2-7
size: -
DNA: TGCGCCAGCAGCCGGGAGGTTAGCTCCTACGAGCAGTACTTC
CDR3: CASSREVSSYEQYF

V: TRBV9
D: TRBD1
J: TRBJ2-7
size: -
DNA: TGTGCCAGCAGCGTATCCGACAGGGGGTCCTCCTACGAGCAGTACTTC
CDR3: CASSVSDRGSSYEQYF

V: TRBV27
D: TRBD1
J: TRBJ1-5
size: -
DNA: TGTGCCAGCAGTCCGGACAGGGTTCAGCCCCAGCATTTT
CDR3: CASSPDRVQPQHF

V: TRBV30
D: TRBD1
J: TRBJ1-2
size: few
DNA: TGTGCCTGGAGTCGGGACAGTGGCTACACCTTC
CDR3: CAWSRDSGYTF

V: TRBV30
D: -
J: TRBJ2-1
size: -
DNA: TGTGCCTGGAGTGTATTTGGGAGGTCGCGGGAGCAGTTCTTC
CDR3: CAWSVFGRSREQFF

V: TRBV5-1
D: TRBD1
J: TRBJ2-2
size: -
DNA: TGCGCCAGCAGCTTGGAGGGGACAGAGAACACCGGGGAGCTGTTTTTT
CDR3: CASSLEGTENTGELFF

V: TRBV6-5
D: -
J: TRBJ2-5
size: -
DNA: TGTGCCAGCAGTTATTCCGGGACTCCAGAGACCCAGTACTTC
CDR3: CASSYSGTPETQYF

V: TRBV9
D: -
J: TRBJ2-2
size: -
DNA: TGTGCCAGCAGCGTAGCTGGCGGTCCCGGCGGGGAGCTGTTTTTT
CDR3: CASSVAGGPGGELFF

V: TRBV15
D: TRBD2
J: TRBJ2-7
size: -
DNA: TGTGCCACCAGCAGAGATCTCCTAGCGGGTGGAGAGCAGTACTTC
CDR3: CATSRDLLAGGEQYF

V: TRBV7-9
D: -
J: TRBJ1-1
size: -
DNA: TGTGCCAGCAGCCACGGTGACAGTCAAACTGAAGCTTTCTTT
CDR3: CASSHGDSQTEAFF

V: TRBV6-6
D: TRBD1
J: TRBJ1-4
size: -
DNA: TGTGCCAGCAGCTGGGACAGGGTAGGCGAAAAACTGTTTTTT
CDR3: CASSWDRVGEKLFF

V: TRBV29-1
D: TRBD2
J: TRBJ2-7
size: once
DNA: TGCAGCGTTGATGATGGACTAGCGGGGTCGGGGGAGCAGTACTTC
CDR3: CSVDDGLAGSGEQYF

V: TRBV5-6
D: -
J: TRBJ1-4
size: -
DNA: TGTGCCAGCAGCACGGGGAATAATGAAAAACTGTTTTTT
CDR3: CASSTGNNEKLFF

V: TRBV9
D: -
J: TRBJ2-3
size: -
DNA: TGTGCCAGCAGCGCGTGGACAGCTCTCACAGATACGCAGTATTTT
CDR3: CASSAWTALTDTQYF

V: TRBV4-3
D: -
J: TRBJ1-2
size: -
DNA: TGCGCCAGCAGCCAACAGGGTTCCTATGGCTACACCTTC
CDR3: CASSQQGSYGYTF

V: TRBV15
D: -
J: TRBJ2-5
size: -
DNA: TGTGCCACCAGCAGAGATAGAGGAACATTAAGGACCCAGTACTTC
CDR3: CATSRDRGTLRTQYF

V: TRBV6-6
D: -
J: TRBJ1-2
size: -
DNA: TGTGCCAGCAGTAACGACAGGTTCTATGGCTACACCTTC
CDR3: CASSNDRFYGYTF

V: TRBV12-2
D: -
J: TRBJ1-5
size: once
DNA: TGTGCAAGTCGCTTAGCGGACAGGGGGAGGAGGAGCAATCAGCCCCAGCATTTT
CDR3: CASRLADRGRRSNQPQHF

V: TRBV5-6
D: -
J: TRBJ1-2
size: -
DNA: TGTGCCAGCAGCTTGGTGGCGGAAACTAACTATGGCTACACCTTC
CDR3: CASSLVAETNYGYTF

V: TRBV29-1
D: TRBD2
J: TRBJ2-1
size: -
DNA: TGCAGCGTTGAGGTTTACGGCGGGAGGGGGAATGAGCAGTTCTTC
CDR3: CSVEVYGGRGNEQFF

V: TRBV4-3
D: TRBD2
J: TRBJ2-7
size: -
DNA: TGCGCCAGCAGCCAAGATTCGGGGGGGTTTAGCTACGAGCAGTACTTC
CDR3: CASSQDSGGFSYEQYF